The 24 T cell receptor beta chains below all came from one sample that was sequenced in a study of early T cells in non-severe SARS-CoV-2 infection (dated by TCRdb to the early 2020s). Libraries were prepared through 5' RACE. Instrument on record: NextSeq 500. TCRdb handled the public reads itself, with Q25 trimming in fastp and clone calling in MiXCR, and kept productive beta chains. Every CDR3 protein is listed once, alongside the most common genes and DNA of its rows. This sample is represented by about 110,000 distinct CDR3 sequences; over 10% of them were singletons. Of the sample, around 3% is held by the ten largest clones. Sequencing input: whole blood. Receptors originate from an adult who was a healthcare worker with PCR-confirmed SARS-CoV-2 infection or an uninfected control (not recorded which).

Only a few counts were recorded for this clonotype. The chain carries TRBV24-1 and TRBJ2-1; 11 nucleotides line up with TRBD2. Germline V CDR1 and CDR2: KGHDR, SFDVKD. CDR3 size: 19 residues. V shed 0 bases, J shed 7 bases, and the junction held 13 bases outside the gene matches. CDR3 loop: CATSDLRTSGSRGSNEQFF. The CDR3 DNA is TGTGCCACCAGTGATTTGCGGACTAGCGGGTCGAGGGGTTCTAATGAGCAGTTCTTC.

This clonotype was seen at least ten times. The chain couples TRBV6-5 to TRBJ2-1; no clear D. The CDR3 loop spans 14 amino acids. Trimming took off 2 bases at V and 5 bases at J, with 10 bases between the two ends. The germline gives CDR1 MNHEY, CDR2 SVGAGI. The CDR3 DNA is TGTGCCAGCAGTTACACTACTACAAACAATGAGCAGTTCTTC. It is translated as CASSYTTTNNEQFF.

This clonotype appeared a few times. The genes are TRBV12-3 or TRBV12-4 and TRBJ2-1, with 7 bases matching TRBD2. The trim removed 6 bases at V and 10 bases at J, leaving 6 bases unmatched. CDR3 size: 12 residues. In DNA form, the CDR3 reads TGTGCCAGCAGCCCCCCACTAGCGGAGCAGTTCTTC. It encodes CASSPPLAEQFF.

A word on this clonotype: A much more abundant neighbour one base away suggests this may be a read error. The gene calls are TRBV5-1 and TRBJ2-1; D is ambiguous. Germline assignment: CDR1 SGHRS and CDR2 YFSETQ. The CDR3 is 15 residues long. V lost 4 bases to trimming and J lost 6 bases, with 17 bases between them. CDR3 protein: CASSPSGFPSNEQFF. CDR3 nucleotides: TGCGCCAGCAGCCCCTCCGGGTTTCCCTCCAATGAGCAGTTCTTC.

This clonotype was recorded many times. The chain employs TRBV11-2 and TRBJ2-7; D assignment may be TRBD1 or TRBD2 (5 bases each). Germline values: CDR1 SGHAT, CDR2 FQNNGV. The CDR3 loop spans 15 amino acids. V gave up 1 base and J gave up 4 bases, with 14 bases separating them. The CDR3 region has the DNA TGTGCCAGCAGCTTAGGGGGACCCACTGGTTACGAGCAGTACTTC. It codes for CASSLGGPTGYEQYF.

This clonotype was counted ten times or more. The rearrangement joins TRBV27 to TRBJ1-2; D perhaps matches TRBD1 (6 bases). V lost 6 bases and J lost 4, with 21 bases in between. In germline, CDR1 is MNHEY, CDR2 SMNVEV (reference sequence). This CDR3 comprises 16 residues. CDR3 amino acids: CASRPQGPPVSYGYTF. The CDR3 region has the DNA TGTGCCAGCAGACCACAGGGACCGCCTGTCAGCTATGGCTACACCTTC.

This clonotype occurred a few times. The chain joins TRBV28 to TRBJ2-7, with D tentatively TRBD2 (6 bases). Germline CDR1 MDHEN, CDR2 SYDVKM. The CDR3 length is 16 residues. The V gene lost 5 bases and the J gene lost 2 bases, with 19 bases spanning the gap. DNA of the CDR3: TGTGCCAGCAGTCCTCCCCGAGAGAGACTAGCCTACGAGCAGTACTTC. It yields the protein CASSPPRERLAYEQYF.

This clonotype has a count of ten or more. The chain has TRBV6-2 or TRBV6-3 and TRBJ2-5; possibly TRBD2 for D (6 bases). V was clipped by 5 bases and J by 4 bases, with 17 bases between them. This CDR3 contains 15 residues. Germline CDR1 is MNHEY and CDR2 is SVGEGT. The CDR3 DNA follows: TGTGCCAGCAGTCACGGGGGACCCATAGCAGAGACCCAGTACTTC. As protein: CASSHGGPIAETQYF.

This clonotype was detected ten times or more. The CDR3 DNA reads TGTGCCAGCAGTGGGGACAGAAACACTGAAGCTTTCTTT. Translation gives CASSGDRNTEAFF. The chain couples TRBV2 to TRBJ1-1; 7 bases are shared with TRBD1. J was trimmed by 2 bases and V by 4 bases; bases with no gene match: 1. The CDR3 spans 13 residues. Germline CDR1 reads SNHLY; CDR2 reads FYNNEI.

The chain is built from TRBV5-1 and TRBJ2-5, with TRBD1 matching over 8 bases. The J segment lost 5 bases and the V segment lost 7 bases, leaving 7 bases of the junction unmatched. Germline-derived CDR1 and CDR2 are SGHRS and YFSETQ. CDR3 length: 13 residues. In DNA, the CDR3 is TGCGCCAGCGCGACAGGGGCGGAGGAGACCCAGTACTTC. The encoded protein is CASATGAEETQYF.

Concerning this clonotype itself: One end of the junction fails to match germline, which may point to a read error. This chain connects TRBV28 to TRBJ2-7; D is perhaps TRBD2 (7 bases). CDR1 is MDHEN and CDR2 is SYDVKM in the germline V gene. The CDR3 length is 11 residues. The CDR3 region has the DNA TGTGCCAGCAGCACCTTTGGGGGGGCGGACTTC. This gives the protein CASSTFGGADF.

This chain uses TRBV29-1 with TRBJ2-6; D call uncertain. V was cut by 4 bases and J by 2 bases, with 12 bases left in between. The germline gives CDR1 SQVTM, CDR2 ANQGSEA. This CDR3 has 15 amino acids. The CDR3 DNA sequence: TGCAGCGTTGTAGTCCACGAGACTGGGGCCAACGTCCTGACTTTC. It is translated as CSVVVHETGANVLTF.

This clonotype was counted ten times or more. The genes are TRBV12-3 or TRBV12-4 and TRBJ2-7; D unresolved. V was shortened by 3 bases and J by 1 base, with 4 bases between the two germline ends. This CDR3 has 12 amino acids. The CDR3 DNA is TGTGCCAGCAGTTTTACGTCCTACGAGCAGTACTTC. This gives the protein CASSFTSYEQYF.

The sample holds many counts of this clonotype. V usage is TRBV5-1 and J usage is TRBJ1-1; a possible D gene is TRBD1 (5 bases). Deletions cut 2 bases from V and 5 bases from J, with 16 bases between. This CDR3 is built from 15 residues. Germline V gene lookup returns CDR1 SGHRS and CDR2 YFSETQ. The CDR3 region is CASSFTGRTETEAFF. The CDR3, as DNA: TGCGCCAGCAGCTTCACGGGACGGACGGAAACTGAAGCTTTCTTT.

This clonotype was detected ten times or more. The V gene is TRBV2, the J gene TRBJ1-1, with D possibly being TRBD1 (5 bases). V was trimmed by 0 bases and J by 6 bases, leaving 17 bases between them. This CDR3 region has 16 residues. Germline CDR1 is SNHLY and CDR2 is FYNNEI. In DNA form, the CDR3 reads TGTGCCAGCAGTGAAGCTCCGACCGGCGGGGGGGCTGAAGCTTTCTTT. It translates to CASSEAPTGGGAEAFF.

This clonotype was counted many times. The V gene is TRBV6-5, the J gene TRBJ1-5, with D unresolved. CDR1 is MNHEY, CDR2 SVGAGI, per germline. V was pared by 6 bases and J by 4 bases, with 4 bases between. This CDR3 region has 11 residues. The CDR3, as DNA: TGTGCCAGCAGCCAAAATCAGCCCCAGCATTTT. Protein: CASSQNQPQHF.

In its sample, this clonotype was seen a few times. The CDR3 DNA reads TGCGCCAGCAGTGACGGACTAGCGGATTACAATGAGCAGTTCTTC. Protein: CASSDGLADYNEQFF. The V and J genes are TRBV10-1 and TRBJ2-1, with 10 bases that match TRBD2. Germline-derived CDR1 and CDR2 are WNHNN and SYGVQD (reference sequence). J lost 4 bases, V lost 3 bases, and 3 bases had no gene match. CDR3 size: 15 residues.

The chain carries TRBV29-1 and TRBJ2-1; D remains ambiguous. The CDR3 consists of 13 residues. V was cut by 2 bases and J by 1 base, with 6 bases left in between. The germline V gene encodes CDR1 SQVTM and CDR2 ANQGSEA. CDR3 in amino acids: CSVELRSYNEQFF. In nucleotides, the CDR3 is TGCAGCGTTGAATTAAGGTCCTACAATGAGCAGTTCTTC.

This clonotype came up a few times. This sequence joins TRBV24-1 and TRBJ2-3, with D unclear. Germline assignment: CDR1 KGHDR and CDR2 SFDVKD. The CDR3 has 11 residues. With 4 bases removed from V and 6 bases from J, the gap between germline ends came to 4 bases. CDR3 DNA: TGTGCCACCAGTGAATGGGATACGCAGTATTTT. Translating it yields CATSEWDTQYF.

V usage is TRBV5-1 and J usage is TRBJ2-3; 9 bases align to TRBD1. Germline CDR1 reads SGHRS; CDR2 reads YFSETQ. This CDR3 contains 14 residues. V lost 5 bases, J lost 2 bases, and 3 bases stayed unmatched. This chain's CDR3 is CASRGDRVTDTQYF. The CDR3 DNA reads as TGCGCCAGCAGGGGGGACAGGGTCACAGATACGCAGTATTTT.

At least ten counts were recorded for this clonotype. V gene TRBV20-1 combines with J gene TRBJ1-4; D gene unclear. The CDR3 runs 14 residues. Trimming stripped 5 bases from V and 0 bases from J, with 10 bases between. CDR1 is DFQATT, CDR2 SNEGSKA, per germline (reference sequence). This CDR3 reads CSASTDATNEKLFF. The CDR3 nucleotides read TGCAGTGCTTCCACAGACGCAACTAATGAAAAACTGTTTTTT.

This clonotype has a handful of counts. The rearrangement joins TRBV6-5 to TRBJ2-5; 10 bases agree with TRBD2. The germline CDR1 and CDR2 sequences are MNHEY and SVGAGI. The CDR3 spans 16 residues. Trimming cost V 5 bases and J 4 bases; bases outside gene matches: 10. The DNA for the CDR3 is TGTGCCAGCAGTGAAGCGGGAGGGCCCTTGGGAGAGACCCAGTACTTC. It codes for CASSEAGGPLGETQYF.

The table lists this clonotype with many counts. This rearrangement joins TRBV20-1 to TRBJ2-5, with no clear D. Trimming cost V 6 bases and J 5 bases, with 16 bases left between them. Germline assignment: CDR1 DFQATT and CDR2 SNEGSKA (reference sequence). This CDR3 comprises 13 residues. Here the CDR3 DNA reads TGCAGTGCCCGCGGTCTAGGCGTGGAGACCCAGTACTTC. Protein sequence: CSARGLGVETQYF.

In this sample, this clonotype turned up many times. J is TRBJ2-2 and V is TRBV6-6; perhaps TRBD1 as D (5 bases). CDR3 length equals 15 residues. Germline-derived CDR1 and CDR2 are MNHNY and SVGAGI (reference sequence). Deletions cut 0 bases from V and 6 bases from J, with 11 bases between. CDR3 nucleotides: TGTGCCAGCAGTTACTCGATCCAGGGCGCCGGGGAGCTGTTTTTT. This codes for CASSYSIQGAGELFF.